This T cell receptor (beta chain) was retrieved from a study of T cells after posttransplantation cyclophosphamide. Study findings and constraints: Skin or GI-infiltrating T cells shared few TRB sequences with blood. Later post-transplant blood repertoires were often dominated by donor CD8+ memory clones.

Measured with immunoSEQ multiplex PCR; TCRdb has only the in-frame clones, and not every one. The sample records about 52,000 clones, around 94% being singletons. Looked up from germline, CDR1 is SGHAT and CDR2 is FQDESV (reference sequence). This CDR3 has 14 residues. The V gene end was trimmed by 6 bases and the J gene end by 6 bases; junction bases not matched to a gene: 5. Worth noting for this clone: Its matching antigen is unknown.

The chain couples TRBV11-1 to TRBJ2-7; 13 positions agree with TRBD2. The source of this sequence is a woman aged 25 to 45 in good health and a related stem cell transplant donor. Sequenced: PBMCs. The CDR3 reads CASSWTSGGGEQYF. The DNA of the CDR3 is TGTGCCAGCAGTTGGACTAGCGGGGGCGGCGAGCAGTACTTC.